Below, 10 T cell receptor beta chains from the same sample are listed, as sequenced in a study of Ad26.COV2.S vaccination and SARS-CoV-2 variants. Clones were read by immunoSEQ multiplex PCR, and TCRdb kept only the in-frame ones, dropping some. The sample consists of about 350,000 clones, around 88% of them appearing once. Noted treatment: approximately 18 received Ad26.COV2.S at low or high dose, single or two shots; 5 received placebo; per-sample allocation not given. Samples came from day 63 after the first vaccine or placebo injection. The sequences come from peripheral blood, collected in a trial of Ad26.COV2.S vaccine versus placebo. The receptors stem from a person between 18 and 65 years old who received the Ad26.COV2.S COVID-19 vaccine or a placebo.

V is TRBV25-1 and J is TRBJ2-1; D remains ambiguous. The CDR3 has 11 residues. The V gene's germline CDR1 is MGHDK and CDR2 SYGVNS. The CDR3 nucleotides read TGTGCGGCAGGCTCCTACAATGAGCAGTTCTTC. This encodes CAAGSYNEQFF. The variable domain in full, completed from reference TRBV25-1 and TRBJ2-1, reads EADIYQTPRYLVIGTGKKITLECSQTMGHDKMYWYQQDPGMELHLIHYSYGVNSTEKGDLSSESTVSRIRTEHFPLTLESARPSHTSQYLCAAGSYNEQFFGPGTRLTVL.

The chain employs TRBV7-9 and TRBJ2-2, with no clear D. Germline V gives CDR1 SEHNR, CDR2 FQNEAQ (reference sequence). Between the trimmed V and J ends, which lost 1 base and 8 bases, there was a span of 5 bases. This CDR3 is built from 12 residues. The CDR3 is CASSLGTGELFF. CDR3 sequence (DNA): TGTGCCAGCAGCTTAGGTACAGGGGAGCTGTTTTTT.

The rearrangement links TRBV19 to TRBJ1-2; D not resolved. The CDR3 runs to 13 residues. Germline CDR1 and CDR2: LNHDA and SQIVND (reference sequence). Trimming removed 4 bases at V and 4 bases at J, with 10 bases between. The CDR3 spells CASSNRRGYGYTF. The CDR3 region has the DNA TGTGCCAGTAGTAATAGACGTGGCTATGGCTACACCTTC.

The genes are TRBV7-2 and TRBJ2-5; 14 nucleotides align to TRBD2. This CDR3 comprises 18 residues. J lost 2 bases, V lost 2 bases, and 7 bases had no gene match. Germline V gene data show CDR1 as SGHTA and CDR2 as FQGNSA. CDR3 coding DNA: TGTGCCAGCAGCTTACGACTAGCGGGGGGGCCAAGGCAAGAGACCCAGTACTTC. This encodes CASSLRLAGGPRQETQYF.

The rearrangement uses TRBV6-6 and TRBJ1-5; D gene ambiguous. CDR1 is MNHNY, CDR2 SVGAGI, per germline (reference sequence). The CDR3 spans 14 residues. V was pared by 0 bases and J by 10 bases, with 13 bases between. CDR3 bases: TGTGCCAGCAGTTACTCGGTAGCGGGAAACCCCCAGCATTTT. This sequence encodes CASSYSVAGNPQHF.

The chain carries TRBV2 and TRBJ2-2; TRBD2 agrees at 12 bases. V lost 5 bases to trimming and J lost 2 bases; unmatched junction nucleotides: 3. Germline CDR1 SNHLY, CDR2 FYNNEI. This CDR3 region has 16 residues. The CDR3 loop is CASSWTSGTNTGELFF. CDR3 DNA sequence: TGTGCCAGCAGTTGGACTAGCGGGACCAACACCGGGGAGCTGTTTTTT.

Worth noting for this clone: Other DNA sequences from this sample encode an identical CDR3 as well. The chain links TRBV19 to TRBJ2-3, with D unclear. Trimming cost V 4 bases and J 4 bases, with 6 bases left between them. The CDR3 length is 12 residues. Germline V CDR1 and CDR2: LNHDA, SQIVND (reference sequence). The DNA of the CDR3 is TGTGCCAGTAGTACGGGCCCAGATACGCAGTATTTT. As protein: CASSTGPDTQYF.

The chain employs TRBV28 and TRBJ1-5; D is unresolved. Germline V gene lookup returns CDR1 MDHEN and CDR2 SYDVKM. This CDR3 region has 14 residues. Trimming pared 3 bases from V and 3 bases from J, leaving 9 bases between. The CDR3 nucleotides read TGTGCCAGCAGTTTCCGCGAATACAATCAGCCCCAGCATTTT. Translation: CASSFREYNQPQHF.

The chain recombines TRBV28 with TRBJ2-5, with 9 bases matching TRBD1. There are 17 residues in the CDR3. The germline gives CDR1 MDHEN, CDR2 SYDVKM. V dropped 6 bases and J dropped 3; count of bases not matched to a gene: 14. The DNA of the CDR3 is TGTGCCAGCAGGGGACAGGGAGGATTCCAAGGGGAAGAGACCCAGTACTTC. Translating it yields CASRGQGGFQGEETQYF.

This clone has a single count. The chain carries TRBV11-2 and TRBJ2-2; 12 bases are a match to TRBD2. Trimming took 5 bases from V and 2 from J; bases not matched to a gene: 3. The CDR3 extends over 16 amino acids. Germline CDR1 SGHAT, CDR2 FQNNGV. The CDR3 coding sequence is TGTGCCAGCAGCCAACTAGCGGGGGGAAACACCGGGGAGCTGTTTTTT. This codes for CASSQLAGGNTGELFF.